This record covers a single T cell receptor beta chain. Its binding antigen is unknown. Base-call qualities are not available, and no considerably larger clone is one nucleotide away. Genomic DNA was extracted from sorted cells for sequencing of the TCRbeta CDR3 region. The immunoSEQ Assay was used to sequence the TCRbeta CDR3 regions. As stored in TCRdb, this immuneACCESS dataset retains in-frame rearrangements with V and J assigned. A fraction of the clones does not appear; measured against another copy, unresolved V genes explain less than half of the discrepancy, and the remainder lacks a known reason. A total of more than 6,000 clones appear in this sample, approximately 80% of them only once. About a fifth of the sample is held by the ten biggest clonotypes. These data come from a study of OX40 agonist ivuxolimab in advanced cancers. About the study as a whole: Ivuxolimab was an agonistic, fully human IgG2 monoclonal antibody directed against OX40 (CD134), a costimulatory receptor. Intravenous ivuxolimab was administered to patients every 2 weeks at six dose levels: 0.01, 0.1, 0.3, 1.5, 3 and 10 mg/kg. The point of sequencing TCRbeta in the periphery was to test whether ivuxolimab changed TCR sequence diversity and drove clonal T-cell expansion. Three dose-escalation patients achieved partial responses, one with hepatocellular carcinoma and two with cutaneous melanoma. Of the approximately 54 patients in dose escalation, 19 had hepatocellular carcinoma, around 15 had melanoma, 9 had renal cell carcinoma and 9 had head and neck cancer. In the dose-escalation cohort, around four fifths of patients were male, and the mean age was approximately 55 years, with a range of roughly 23 to 85. The monotherapy dose-escalation portion (N of about 49 patients) of the phase I ivuxolimab trial is reported in the paper. Patients were allowed to have had prior anti-PD-1, anti-PD-L1 or anti-CTLA-4 therapy, and 40% of the dose-escalation patients had previously received checkpoint inhibitors.

The germline V end is reduced by 3 bases and the J end by 3 bases; junction bases left unmatched: 6. From the cysteine up to the phenylalanine, the CDR3 has a length of 15 residues. Only the CDR3 region is kept as DNA, spanning 45 bases read in frame from base 1. Via the germline V gene, CDR1 is SGDLS and CDR2 YYNGEE. Patients with a history of autoimmune disease or receiving systemic immunosuppression were excluded from the trial. Peripheral blood for TCR sequencing was collected from all dose cohorts at baseline, on cycle 4 day 1, and on cycle 7 day 1. The samples were taken from a phase I, first-in-human, multicenter, open-label dose-escalation trial of ivuxolimab. Adults with locally advanced or metastatic melanoma, renal cell, hepatocellular, or head and neck squamous cell carcinoma were enrolled in the trial. Before TCR sequencing, CD4+ and CD8+ T cells were separately sorted from peripheral blood.

Study-wide conclusions, independent of this receptor: Low levels of normalized T-cell clonal expansion were also shown by some nonresponding patients. Clonal expansion of both CD4+ and CD8+ blood T cells was observed from baseline to week 6 at doses 0.1 to 3.0 mg/kg. The antigen specificity of the peripheral T cells that underwent clonal expansion was not determined. In the 0.1-3.0 mg/kg groups, partial responders were among the patients with the lowest normalized peripheral clonal expansion, particularly in CD8+ T cells. On average, CD8+ T cells showed more expanded clones than CD4+ T cells after ivuxolimab.

This chain is built from TRBV9 and TRBJ1-2; a stretch of 9 junction bases matches TRBD1. The TCR comes from an adult with an advanced solid tumor such as melanoma, head and neck, liver or kidney cancer. The specimen was CD4+ or CD8+ T cells sorted from blood, collected in a trial of the OX40 agonist ivuxolimab. The CDR3 loop reads CASSDTGGGHYGYTF. The nucleotide sequence reads as follows: TGTGCCAGCAGCGATACAGGGGGCGGGCACTATGGCTACACCTTC. The full variable domain, completed from the reference TRBV9 and TRBJ1-2 proteins outside the CDR3, reads DSGVTQTPKHLITATGQRVTLRCSPRSGDLSVYWYQQSLDQGLQFLIQYYNGEERAKGNILERFSAQQFPDLHSELNLSSLELGDSALYFCASSDTGGGHYGYTFGSGTRLTVV.